The 3 T cell receptor beta chains below come from one sample, sequenced in a study of tumor-infiltrating lymphocytes in primary liver carcinoma listed by TCRdb under 2017. Total RNA and DNA were co-extracted from 20-30 mg of bulk tissue with the AllPrep DNA/RNA mini kit, without cell sorting. This sample was sequenced with an Illumina HiSeq 2500. A constant-region primer and ProtoScript II reverse transcriptase were used to reverse-transcribe TCRbeta-specific cDNA from around 480 ng total RNA. TCRbeta libraries were built with three nested multiplex PCR rounds, a slightly modified ARM-PCR procedure. Each of the first two PCR rounds ran for roughly 11 cycles and used multiplex TRBV1-TRBV30 forward primers together with a Cbeta reverse primer. The public reads were run again by TCRdb, first through fastp at Q25 and then through MiXCR, and only productive beta chains were kept. Rows with a matching CDR3 protein are joined into one entry that keeps the most common DNA and genes. A total of just under 95,000 distinct CDR3 sequences appear in this sample, 65% to 70% of them only once. The ten most abundant clones make up around 25% of the sample.

Sequenced sample: tumor-adjacent normal liver tissue. The receptors originated from a man aged 40-50 years with primary liver carcinoma and hepatitis B virus infection.

Worth noting for this clonotype: Because it lacks the conserved phenylalanine or tryptophan at the end, this CDR3 is likely a read error. The genes are TRBV13 and TRBJ2-7; maybe TRBD1 (6 bases). This CDR3 contains 12 residues. The V gene lost 5 bases and the J gene lost 5 bases, with 10 bases spanning the gap. Germline V gene lookup returns CDR1 PRHDT and CDR2 FYEKMQ (reference sequence). Here the CDR3 reads CASSEGVDEQYL. The CDR3 DNA is TGTGCCAGCAGCGAGGGGGTTGACGAGCAGTACCTC.

This chain links TRBV10-3 with TRBJ1-1; D call uncertain. CDR3 length: 12 amino acids. Germline V gene sequence: CDR1 ENHRY, CDR2 SYGVKD. Trimming took 10 bases from V and 7 from J, leaving 16 bases between them. In nucleotides, the CDR3 is TGTGCCACCCAGGAGGGCAGCCATGAAGCTTTCTTT. Translation: CATQEGSHEAFF.

Note on this clonotype: Its ends do not fully match the called genes, so a read error is possible. V and J are TRBV11-2 and TRBJ2-1, with D perhaps assigned TRBD1 or TRBD2 (5 bases each). The CDR3 extends over 12 amino acids. Germline loops: CDR1 SGHAT, CDR2 FQNNGV. The CDR3, as DNA: TGTACCAGCAGCTTGGGGGTGCGTGAGCAGCTCTTC. Translation: CTSSLGVREQLF.